The 22 T cell receptor beta chains below all came from one sample that was sequenced in a study of T cells in Graves' hyperthyroidism and ophthalmopathy. TCR beta CDR3 regions were amplified from RNA transcripts. Using the HTBI primer set, a first-round RT-PCR was run on the TCR CDR3. TCRdb re-analysed the multiplex PCR reads in MiXCR, keeping a single row per CDR3 protein. The repertoire consists of around 300,000 distinct CDR3 sequences, with approximately 14% occurring once and the leading ten covering around 25%. The sequencing input was blood. The source of these receptors is a woman aged 25 to 45 with Graves' hyperthyroidism.

This clonotype was found many times. This rearrangement joins TRBV28 to TRBJ2-7; weak D call: TRBD1 (6 bases). The CDR3 covers 13 residues. V shed 8 bases and J shed 4 bases, with 15 bases lying between them. Germline assignment: CDR1 MDHEN and CDR2 SYDVKM. The CDR3 DNA is TGTGCCAGCCGGCCGGGACACGCGTACGAGCAGTACTTC. It specifies CASRPGHAYEQYF.

This clonotype was observed many times. The gene calls are TRBV7-2 and TRBJ2-7, with D possibly being TRBD1 or TRBD2 (5 bases each). V was clipped by 6 bases and J by 3 bases, with 9 bases between them. The CDR3 loop spans 12 amino acids. Per the germline V gene, CDR1 is SGHTA and CDR2 is FQGNSA. This CDR3 is CASSLGVYEQYF. DNA for the CDR3: TGTGCCAGCAGTTTGGGGGTCTACGAGCAGTACTTC. Full variable domain (outside the CDR3, taken from reference TRBV7-2 and TRBJ2-7): GAGVSQSPSNKVTEKGKDVELRCDPISGHTALYWYRQSLGQGLEFLIYFQGNSAPDKSGLPSDRFSAERTGGSVSTLTIQRTQQEDSAVYLCASSLGVYEQYFGPGTRLTVT.

Many counts were recorded for this clonotype. The genes are TRBV7-2 and TRBJ2-5, with 12 bases matching TRBD2. The CDR3 is 16 amino acids. V lost 2 bases, J lost 5 bases, and 6 bases stayed unmatched. The germline V gene encodes CDR1 SGHTA and CDR2 FQGNSA. In nucleotides, the CDR3 is TGTGCCAGCAGCTTAACTGGACTAGCGGGATTTGAGACCCAGTACTTC. The encoded protein is CASSLTGLAGFETQYF.

This clonotype was seen many times. This chain links TRBV7-3 with TRBJ2-2, with D maybe TRBD1 (5 bases). Germline lookup yields CDR1 SGHTA and CDR2 FQGTGA. Trimming took off 5 bases at V and 7 bases at J, with 14 bases between the two ends. The CDR3 consists of 14 residues. The CDR3 loop reads CASSVGTGVGELFF. CDR3 coding DNA: TGTGCCAGCAGCGTAGGTACAGGCGTCGGGGAGCTGTTTTTT.

Ten or more counts support this clonotype. The J gene is TRBJ2-5, the V gene TRBV27; the D is unclear. The CDR3 totals 9 residues. V lost 8 bases and J 4 bases, leaving 2 bases between the germline ends. Germline V gene sequence: CDR1 MNHEY, CDR2 SMNVEV (reference sequence). The CDR3 spells CASGETQYF. CDR3 DNA: TGTGCCAGCGGAGAGACCCAGTACTTC.

There are many counts of this clonotype. The chain uses TRBV20-1 and TRBJ2-7, with TRBD1 identical over 8 bases. Germline loops: CDR1 DFQATT, CDR2 SNEGSKA (reference sequence). The CDR3 extends over 14 amino acids. The V gene end was trimmed by 6 bases and the J gene end by 0 bases; junction bases not matched to a gene: 7. For the CDR3, the DNA is TGCAGTGCCGAACAGGGGGAGAGCTCCTACGAGCAGTACTTC. Its protein is CSAEQGESSYEQYF.

This clonotype was seen ten or more times. The chain couples TRBV28 to TRBJ2-5; 7 positions agree with TRBD1. The germline CDR1 and CDR2 sequences are MDHEN and SYDVKM. The V gene end was trimmed by 6 bases and the J gene end by 1 base; junction bases not matched to a gene: 2. The CDR3 runs 13 residues. The CDR3 here is CASSDRAQETQYF. The CDR3 region has the DNA TGTGCCAGCAGCGACAGGGCCCAAGAGACCCAGTACTTC.

This clonotype was seen only a few times. V and J are TRBV7-9 and TRBJ2-1; D possibly corresponds to TRBD1 (6 bases). The germline V gene encodes CDR1 SEHNR and CDR2 FQNEAQ (reference sequence). V was pared by 4 bases and J by 0 bases, with 13 bases between. The CDR3 is 16 amino acids. In DNA form, the CDR3 reads TGTGCCAGCAGCTATGAGGGGGAATTCTCCTACAATGAGCAGTTCTTC. It is translated as CASSYEGEFSYNEQFF. The whole variable domain, remainder taken from reference TRBV7-9 and TRBJ2-1, is DTGVSQNPRHKITKRGQNVTFRCDPISEHNRLYWYRQTLGQGPEFLTYFQNEAQLEKSRLLSDRFSAERPKGSFSTLEIQRTEQGDSAMYLCASSYEGEFSYNEQFFGPGTRLTVL.

Ten or more counts support this clonotype. The chain is built from TRBV10-3 and TRBJ2-7, with a tentative D call TRBD1 (6 bases). The germline V and J ends were trimmed by 0 bases and 0 bases, with 12 bases remaining between them. The CDR3 consists of 16 residues. Germline loops: CDR1 ENHRY, CDR2 SYGVKD. The CDR3 sequence is CAISESDETGSYEQYF. In nucleotides, the CDR3 is TGTGCCATCAGTGAGTCGGATGAGACAGGCTCCTACGAGCAGTACTTC.

This clonotype was found many times. The rearrangement uses TRBV15 and TRBJ2-1; D is possibly TRBD2 (6 bases). CDR1 is LNHNV, CDR2 YYDKDF, per germline (reference sequence). The CDR3 length is 15 residues. V lost 1 base and J lost 5, with 12 bases in between. This CDR3 is CATSRGPGADNEQFF. As DNA, the CDR3 is TGTGCCACCAGCAGAGGGCCGGGAGCTGACAATGAGCAGTTCTTC.

The V gene is TRBV7-9, the J gene TRBJ2-1; 10 bases align to TRBD2. Germline assignment: CDR1 SEHNR and CDR2 FQNEAQ (reference sequence). This CDR3 spans 17 amino acids. V lost 6 bases and J lost 5; bases outside the gene matches: 13. CDR3 region: CASRVAGSGRAHNEQFF. DNA for the CDR3: TGTGCCAGCAGGGTGGCCGGCAGCGGGAGGGCCCACAATGAGCAGTTCTTC. Supplemented by reference TRBV7-9 and TRBJ2-1, the full variable domain reads DTGVSQNPRHKITKRGQNVTFRCDPISEHNRLYWYRQTLGQGPEFLTYFQNEAQLEKSRLLSDRFSAERPKGSFSTLEIQRTEQGDSAMYLCASRVAGSGRAHNEQFFGPGTRLTVL.

This clonotype appeared many times. V gene TRBV3-1 combines with J gene TRBJ1-4; 9 bases align to TRBD1. After removal of 3 bases from V and 0 bases from J, the junction contained 5 bases not matched to a gene. Germline loops: CDR1 LGHDT, CDR2 YNNKEL (reference sequence). This CDR3 has 17 amino acids. CDR3 residues: CASSQTDRGATNEKLFF. CDR3 nucleotides: TGTGCCAGCAGCCAGACGGACAGGGGAGCAACTAATGAAAAACTGTTTTTT.

This clonotype was counted ten times or more. This rearrangement joins TRBV7-8 to TRBJ2-7; D gene ambiguous. The germline V and J ends were trimmed by 2 bases and 2 bases, with 10 bases remaining between them. Germline loops: CDR1 SGHVS, CDR2 FQNEAQ. The CDR3 runs to 14 residues. The CDR3 bases are TGTGCCAGCAGCTTAAGTGACGGACCCTACGAGCAGTACTTC. It codes for CASSLSDGPYEQYF.

This clonotype appeared many times. The V gene is TRBV7-2, the J gene TRBJ2-1, with 11 positions matching TRBD1. The germline CDR1 and CDR2 sequences are SGHTA and FQGNSA. J lost 2 bases, V lost 3 bases, and 6 bases had no gene match. This CDR3 is 17 amino acids long. The CDR3 reads CASSFGDRGLTYNEQFF. The DNA for the CDR3 is TGTGCCAGCAGCTTTGGGGACAGGGGGTTGACCTACAATGAGCAGTTCTTC.

This clonotype was seen a few times. This chain joins TRBV4-2 and TRBJ2-3; 12 nucleotides match TRBD2. The CDR3 has 19 residues. Germline V lookup: CDR1 LGHNA, CDR2 YNFKEQ. V trimming: 1 base; J trimming: 2 bases; junction bases outside the gene matches: 10. Here the CDR3 DNA reads TGTGCCAGCAGCCAAGGAGGGCGACTAGCGGGAGAACCCACAGATACGCAGTATTTT. Its translation is CASSQGGRLAGEPTDTQYF.

This clonotype has ten or more counts. V gene TRBV5-1 combines with J gene TRBJ2-6; no clear D gene. Trimming took 5 bases from V and 0 from J, leaving 6 bases between them. Germline assignment: CDR1 SGHRS and CDR2 YFSETQ. The CDR3 is 14 residues long. CDR3 nucleotide sequence: TGCGCCAGCAGTCAAACCTCTGGGGCCAACGTCCTGACTTTC. Protein product: CASSQTSGANVLTF.

In this sample, this clonotype turned up many times. The CDR3 protein is CSARDRTHYNEQFF. CDR3 nucleotide sequence: TGCAGTGCTAGAGACAGGACCCATTATAATGAGCAGTTCTTC. The chain employs TRBV20-1 and TRBJ2-1; D gene unclear. In germline, CDR1 is DFQATT, CDR2 SNEGSKA (reference sequence). The CDR3 length is 14 residues. Trimming left V 0 bases short and J 7 bases short, with 13 bases between.

This clonotype was detected ten times or more. This sequence joins TRBV10-3 and TRBJ2-2; D not certain. There are 13 residues in the CDR3. V gave up 5 bases and J gave up 4 bases, with 8 bases separating them. CDR1 is ENHRY and CDR2 is SYGVKD in the germline V gene. The CDR3 loop reads CAISPFSTGELFF. In DNA form, the CDR3 reads TGTGCCATCAGTCCCTTTAGCACCGGGGAGCTGTTTTTT.

In this sample, this clonotype turned up many times. This sequence joins TRBV28 and TRBJ2-5, with D perhaps TRBD2 (7 bases). V dropped 7 bases and J dropped 1 base, with 13 bases sitting between them. This CDR3 contains 14 residues. Germline V gene data show CDR1 as MDHEN and CDR2 as SYDVKM. CDR3 loop: CASKEGGGQETQYF. CDR3 nucleotides: TGTGCCAGCAAAGAGGGGGGGGGCCAAGAGACCCAGTACTTC.

The rearrangement links TRBV9 to TRBJ2-7; 8 nucleotides agree with TRBD1. Losses at the gene ends were 3 bases for V and 6 bases for J; bases not matched to a gene: 8. CDR3 length: 14 residues. The germline V gene has CDR1 SGDLS and CDR2 YYNGEE. As DNA, the CDR3 is TGTGCCAGCAGCGGGGGAACAGGGGGGTTCGAGCAGTACTTC. As protein: CASSGGTGGFEQYF. Based on the CDR3 plus reference TRBV9 and TRBJ2-7, the full variable domain is DSGVTQTPKHLITATGQRVTLRCSPRSGDLSVYWYQQSLDQGLQFLIQYYNGEERAKGNILERFSAQQFPDLHSELNLSSLELGDSALYFCASSGGTGGFEQYFGPGTRLTVT.

This clonotype was recorded at least ten times. V gene TRBV20-1 combines with J gene TRBJ2-1; 11 nucleotides line up with TRBD2. Germline CDR1 is DFQATT and CDR2 is SNEGSKA (reference sequence). V shed 1 base and J 8 bases; nucleotides not matched to a gene: 7. CDR3 length: 15 residues. Written as DNA, the CDR3 is TGCAGTGCTAGAGTTAGCGGGAGGGCTAGTGATGAGCAGTTCTTC. This codes for CSARVSGRASDEQFF.

This clonotype is a singleton in its sample. Possible read error: a much larger clone is one base away. The V gene is TRBV2, the J gene TRBJ1-5; no clear D gene. Germline V gene sequence: CDR1 SNHLY, CDR2 FYNNEI. The CDR3 contains 14 residues. The CDR3 coding sequence is TGTGTCAGCAGTGCTGGTTATAGCAATCAGCCCCAGCATTTT. As protein: CVSSAGYSNQPQHF.